Listed below are T cell receptor beta chains from one sample, sequenced in a study of identical twins. One entry per CDR3 protein results from TCRdb running MiXCR on the 5' RACE reads. The repertoire holds 500,000 to 550,000 distinct CDR3 sequences, with 22% as singletons. The same sample was also used in a study of T cells expressing NK-cell markers.

The sequenced sample was CD4+ T cells sorted from blood. The receptors derive from a woman aged 18-30 years in good health. Both conserved end residues are part of each CDR3. A D gene is named only where the DNA matches it firmly. Clone size, where shown, is once, few, many, or a class for clones that have expanded.

TRBJ2-5	few	TRBV12-3/TRBV12-4	NA	TGTGCCAGCACCTCCGGACGGAACCAAGAGACCCAGTACTTC	CASTSGRNQETQYF
TRBJ1-4	few	TRBV20-1	NA	TGCAGTGCTAGTCGGGGGGCTAATGAAAAACTGTTTTTT	CSASRGANEKLFF
TRBJ2-6	few	TRBV5-1	NA	TGCGCCAGCAGCTCGGTGGCCTCTGGGGCCAACGTCCTGACTTTC	CASSSVASGANVLTF
TRBJ2-7	many	TRBV12-3/TRBV12-4	TRBD2	TGTGCCAGCAACTTGGGACTAGCGGGTGGGAAGGAGCAGTACTTC	CASNLGLAGGKEQYF
TRBJ1-1	few	TRBV6-5	NA	TGTGCCAGCAGTTACAACAGAAACACTGAAGCTTTCTTT	CASSYNRNTEAFF
TRBJ1-5	NA	TRBV10-3	NA	TGTGCCATCAGTGATCGGGACACAGATCAGCCCCAGCATTTT	CAISDRDTDQPQHF
TRBJ1-6	few	TRBV12-5	NA	TGTGCTAGTGGTTTTGGGGGGCTATCACCCCTCCACTTT	CASGFGGLSPLHF
TRBJ1-1	few	TRBV12-3/TRBV12-4	NA	TGTGCCAGCAGTTTCCGGTCAGGGATGAACACTGAAGCTTTCTTT	CASSFRSGMNTEAFF
TRBJ1-1	NA	TRBV5-6	NA	TGTGCCAGCAGCCCGCTGGCTGTAGCGAACACTGAAGCTTTCTTT	CASSPLAVANTEAFF
TRBJ2-1	many	TRBV4-2	NA	TGTGCCAGCAGCCAACATGACGGTAGCTCCTACAATGAGCAGTTCTTC	CASSQHDGSSYNEQFF
TRBJ2-1	NA	TRBV20-1	TRBD1	TGCAGTGCTAGAGTACGGACAGGGGGCACCTACAATGAGCAGTTCTTC	CSARVRTGGTYNEQFF
TRBJ2-7	NA	TRBV7-6	NA	TGTGCCAGCAGCGAGTCGTCTGGGAGTAACGAGCAGTACTTC	CASSESSGSNEQYF
TRBJ1-1	NA	TRBV7-9	NA	TGTGCCAGCAGCTTAGAGGTCGGCGCTGAAGCTTTCTTT	CASSLEVGAEAFF
TRBJ2-3	many	TRBV7-2	TRBD1	TGTGCCAGCAGCGTGCGTCGGACAGGGAGAGATACGCAGTATTTT	CASSVRRTGRDTQYF
TRBJ2-5	few	TRBV20-1	TRBD2	TGCAGTGCTAGAGATAGGGCGGGGGTCTTCCAAGAGACCCAGTACTTC	CSARDRAGVFQETQYF
TRBJ2-7	few	TRBV29-1	NA	TGCAGCGTGAAGGGGGGGGGAGCGTCGTGGAACGAGCAGTACTTC	CSVKGGGASWNEQYF
TRBJ1-2	NA	TRBV2	NA	TGTGCCAGCAGTGATTTGGGCTATGGCTACACCTTC	CASSDLGYGYTF
TRBJ2-7	few	TRBV12-3/TRBV12-4	NA	TGTGCCAGCAGAAATAGCCCGGGGGCGAACTACGAGCAGTACTTC	CASRNSPGANYEQYF
TRBJ1-4	NA	TRBV27	NA	TGTGCTAGCAAGGGAAGGGGAGTTGAAAAACTGTTTTTT	CASKGRGVEKLFF
TRBJ1-1	NA	TRBV10-1	NA	TGCGCCAGCAGTTATCAGGAGGACACTGAAGCTTTCTTT	CASSYQEDTEAFF
TRBJ2-5	NA	TRBV24-1	TRBD2	TGTGCCACCAGTGAGGGAGGGAACGTCCGGACCCAGTACTTC	CATSEGGNVRTQYF
TRBJ2-3	NA	TRBV7-2	NA	TGTGCCAGCAGCTTAGCGTGGGGCAGGGAAGGTTACGATACGCAGTATTTT	CASSLAWGREGYDTQYF
TRBJ1-4	NA	TRBV2	NA	TGTGCCAGCACATTAGGTCGGGAAAAACTGTTTTTT	CASTLGREKLFF
TRBJ1-1	few	TRBV5-1	NA	TGCGCCAGCGGGGCGGGCAGGTCGAACACTGAAGCTTTCTTT	CASGAGRSNTEAFF
TRBJ2-1	NA	TRBV5-1	NA	TGCGCCAGCAGCTTGGGACTAGTCATCAATGAGCAGTTCTTC	CASSLGLVINEQFF
TRBJ2-7	few	TRBV7-4	TRBD2	TGTGCCAGCGGGCTAGCGGGGGGAGCCCACGAGCAGTACTTC	CASGLAGGAHEQYF
TRBJ2-2	NA	TRBV7-2	NA	TGTGCCAGCAGATTAATCGCGGAGCTGTTTTTT	CASRLIAELFF
TRBJ2-5	NA	TRBV7-6	TRBD2	TGTGCCAGCAGCACCGGACTAGCGGGACGAGAGACCCAGTACTTC	CASSTGLAGRETQYF
TRBJ1-1	NA	TRBV20-1	NA	TGCAGTGCTAGGGTACAGGCAGATGAAGCTTTCTTT	CSARVQADEAFF
TRBJ2-2	NA	TRBV24-1	TRBD1	TGTGCCACCAGTGACTCCGGGACAGGGCCGGACGGGGAGCTGTTTTTT	CATSDSGTGPDGELFF
TRBJ2-7	NA	TRBV10-3	NA	TGTGCCATCAGTGACTCTATAGCGTTCAGCTCCTACGAGCAGTACTTC	CAISDSIAFSSYEQYF
TRBJ2-2	many	TRBV5-5	NA	TGTGCCAGCAGCTTGTATCTTACCGGGGAGCTGTTTTTT	CASSLYLTGELFF
TRBJ2-5	few	TRBV25-1	NA	TGTGCCAGCAGTACGCGACGTCAAGAGACCCAGTACTTC	CASSTRRQETQYF
TRBJ1-1	NA	TRBV20-1	NA	TGCAGTGCCCGGAACGGGGCGAGTACTGAAGCTTTCTTT	CSARNGASTEAFF
TRBJ2-7	NA	TRBV6-5	NA	TGTGCCAGCGGGCACTCCTACGAGCAGTACTTC	CASGHSYEQYF
TRBJ2-5	few	TRBV29-1	NA	TGCAGCGTTGCAGGGGAGTGGGGCGAGACCCAGTACTTC	CSVAGEWGETQYF
TRBJ2-7	NA	TRBV20-1	TRBD2	TGCAGTGCTAGAGCCCCAGGGCGGGGGAGCTCCTACGAGCAGTACTTC	CSARAPGRGSSYEQYF
TRBJ1-2	NA	TRBV3-1	NA	TGTGCCAGCAGCCATCTAATGACGCAGGGCGTGAAAGGCTACACCTTC	CASSHLMTQGVKGYTF
TRBJ2-1	many	TRBV7-9	NA	TGTGCCAGCAGCTTGGTATCCACCGAGCAGTTCTTC	CASSLVSTEQFF
TRBJ2-3	NA	TRBV10-3	TRBD2	TGTGCCATCAGGGGGGGGGGCACAGATACGCAGTATTTT	CAIRGGGTDTQYF
TRBJ1-2	few	TRBV6-2/TRBV6-3	NA	TGTGCCAGCAGTTACTCCGGGACATCCTATGGCTACACCTTC	CASSYSGTSYGYTF
TRBJ2-7	NA	TRBV12-3/TRBV12-4	NA	TGTGCCAGCAGTTTCAACGGATACTACGAGCAGTACTTC	CASSFNGYYEQYF
TRBJ2-5	many	TRBV29-1	TRBD1	TGCAGCGTCCGGGACAGCCACCAAGAGACCCAGTACTTC	CSVRDSHQETQYF
TRBJ2-7	NA	TRBV21-1	NA	TGTGCCAGCAGCGTATCCGGGACAGCCTACGAGCAGTACTTC	CASSVSGTAYEQYF
TRBJ2-1	few	TRBV7-2	TRBD2	TGTGCCAGCAGCTTTGGACTAGCGGGGAATCGCAATGAGCAGTTCTTC	CASSFGLAGNRNEQFF
TRBJ1-1	NA	TRBV20-1	NA	TGCAGGGCACAAGAGGGGTCCACTGAAGCTTTCTTT	CRAQEGSTEAFF
TRBJ1-2	few	TRBV3-1	NA	TGTGCCAGCAGCGACACCCGTAACTATGGCTACACCTTC	CASSDTRNYGYTF
TRBJ2-1	NA	TRBV20-1	NA	TGCAGTGCTAGCTCCGTAGGGGGTGAGCAGTTCTTC	CSASSVGGEQFF
TRBJ2-2	NA	TRBV7-9	NA	TGTGCCAGCAGCTTAGTGGTCTCCGGGGAGCTGTTTTTT	CASSLVVSGELFF
TRBJ1-1	NA	TRBV10-3	TRBD1	TGTGCCATCAGCCCGACAGGGGGCTACACTGAAGCTTTCTTT	CAISPTGGYTEAFF
TRBJ1-1	few	TRBV9	NA	TGTGCCAGCAGCGTAGAATCTCCTCCCGGGGGCACTGAAGCTTTCTTT	CASSVESPPGGTEAFF
TRBJ2-7	NA	TRBV6-2/TRBV6-3	TRBD1	TGTGCCAGCAGCTCCGGGACAGTGGCCTACGAGCAGTACTTC	CASSSGTVAYEQYF
TRBJ2-1	once	TRBV20-1	TRBD2	TGCAGTGCTAGAGTCTCGACTAGCGGGGTAGGTTACAATGAGCAGTTCTTC	CSARVSTSGVGYNEQFF
TRBJ1-6	NA	TRBV12-3/TRBV12-4	NA	TGTGCCAGCAGTTTTGGTGGGCCGCAAATCCCCCTCCACTTT	CASSFGGPQIPLHF
TRBJ2-3	NA	TRBV6-5	TRBD2	TGTGCGACCGGGACTAGCGGGAGGGGGCAGTATTTT	CATGTSGRGQYF
TRBJ2-5	NA	TRBV11-2	NA	TGTGCCAGCCGGCGGGTCCAAGAGACCCAGTACTTC	CASRRVQETQYF
TRBJ1-2	many	TRBV20-1	NA	TGCAGTGCTAGAGATCGGTCGTGGGGCGACGTGTATGGCTACACCTTC	CSARDRSWGDVYGYTF
TRBJ1-5	few	TRBV20-1	TRBD1	TGCAGTGCTAGAAGGGACAGACAAAATAGCAATCAGCCCCAGCATTTT	CSARRDRQNSNQPQHF
TRBJ1-2	NA	TRBV2	TRBD1	TGTGCCAGCAAGGACAGGGGGCTATCCTATGGCTACACCTTC	CASKDRGLSYGYTF
TRBJ2-7	NA	TRBV27	NA	TGTGCCAGCAGTCACGGACAGCCCTCCTACGAGCAGTACTTC	CASSHGQPSYEQYF